This T cell receptor beta chain was captured by sequencing in a study of T cells in Graves' hyperthyroidism and ophthalmopathy. Study at large: Peripheral blood was obtained at initial diagnosis, preceding any treatment. Study conclusions and caveats: Among thyroid clonotypes expanded above 0.001, most also appeared in blood. Ophthalmopathy cases were set apart from stable hyperthyroidism by a 13 V-J model.

Notes on this clonotype: The antigen remains undetermined.

It was uncontrolled infection, other autoimmune disease, pregnancy or lactation that excluded patients. Regions amplified from RNA transcripts were the TCR beta CDR3 regions. TCR CDR3 underwent first-round RT-PCR with the HTBI primer set. TCRdb reprocessed the multiplex PCR reads with MiXCR, giving one entry per CDR3 protein. The table lists about 250,000 distinct CDR3 sequences, 13% to 15% of them singletons, with over 25% in the top ten. CDR1 and CDR2 (germline): MGHRA, YSYEKL. The length of the CDR3 is 15 residues. J gave up 1 base and V 3 bases, and 4 bases lay outside the gene matches. The J gene is TRBJ2-5, the V gene TRBV4-1; TRBD1 aligns across 8 bases. The material sequenced was blood. The clonotype originates from a woman aged 50 to 65 with Graves' hyperthyroidism that later progressed to Graves' ophthalmopathy. The CDR3 sequence: CASSHRGQAQETQYF. DNA for the CDR3: TGCGCCAGCAGCCACCGGGGACAGGCCCAAGAGACCCAGTACTTC.